These 19 T cell receptor beta chains were sequenced from one sample in a study of blood T cell repertoires in COVID-19. TCRdb keeps only in-frame clones here, not all; method: immunoSEQ multiplex PCR. This sample has about 210,000 clones, with around 84% found just once. The sample taken for sequencing was peripheral blood. These receptors all come from a man over 45 with active or convalescent COVID-19.

This chain uses TRBV7-9 with TRBJ1-1; the D gene is possibly TRBD1 (5 bases). Trimming pared 5 bases from V and 0 bases from J, leaving 13 bases between. There are 15 residues in the CDR3. CDR1 is SEHNR and CDR2 is FQNEAQ in the germline V gene (reference sequence). CDR3 region: CASSRPTEMNTEAFF. The DNA of the CDR3 is TGTGCCAGCAGCAGACCGACAGAGATGAACACTGAAGCTTTCTTT.

The genes are TRBV6-2 or TRBV6-3 and TRBJ2-5; the match to TRBD2 covers 13 bases. Trimming removed 6 bases from V and 4 bases from J; junction bases left unmatched: 14. Germline CDR1 MNHEY, CDR2 SVGEGT. This CDR3 is 18 amino acids long. CDR3 residues: CASSSTGTSGKGRETQYF. The CDR3 nucleotides read TGTGCCAGCAGCTCCACCGGGACTAGCGGGAAGGGGAGAGAGACCCAGTACTTC.

This rearrangement joins TRBV5-1 to TRBJ2-2; weak D call: TRBD2 (5 bases). Trimming took off 1 base at V and 6 bases at J, with 10 bases between the two ends. Germline lookup yields CDR1 SGHRS and CDR2 YFSETQ. The CDR3 sequence is 14 residues long. CDR3 in DNA: TGCGCCAGCAGCTTGCTCGGGATGCCCGGGGAGCTGTTTTTT. This translates into CASSLLGMPGELFF.

The V and J genes are TRBV18 and TRBJ1-2; D is uncertain. V lost 0 bases to trimming and J lost 3 bases, with 8 bases between them. The CDR3 extends over 14 amino acids. Germline lookup yields CDR1 KGHSH and CDR2 LQKENI. CDR3 sequence reads: CASSPPTRDYGYTF. The CDR3 bases are TGTGCCAGCTCACCACCAACTAGAGACTATGGCTACACCTTC.

The J gene is TRBJ2-5, the V gene TRBV6-1; 10 positions match TRBD2. Germline-derived CDR1 and CDR2 are MNHNS and SASEGT. The CDR3 sequence is 15 residues long. V gave up 3 bases and J gave up 8 bases; unmatched junction bases: 9. CDR3 region: CASSDRLAGLGTQYF. CDR3 DNA sequence: TGTGCCAGCAGTGACCGACTAGCGGGTCTTGGAACCCAGTACTTC.

The chain links TRBV28 to TRBJ2-7; 7 positions agree with TRBD1. The CDR3 spans 16 residues. J gave up 2 bases and V 8 bases, and 15 bases lay outside the gene matches. Germline V gene sequence: CDR1 MDHEN, CDR2 SYDVKM. CDR3 residues: CASSPNPGDRTYEQYV. In DNA form, the CDR3 reads TGTGCCAGCTCCCCCAACCCCGGGGACAGAACCTACGAGCAGTACGTC.

This clone was observed a single time. The chain has TRBV3-1 (or the pseudogene TRBV3-2) and TRBJ1-2; D not resolved. Germline V gene data show CDR1 as LGHDT and CDR2 as YNNKEL (reference sequence). V dropped 1 base and J dropped 0 bases, with 12 bases sitting between them. The CDR3 runs to 16 residues. CDR3 loop: CASSQGWGETNYGYTF. CDR3 nucleotides: TGTGCCAGCAGCCAAGGTTGGGGAGAGACTAACTATGGCTACACCTTC.

This clone was recorded a few times. The chain is built from TRBV23-1 and TRBJ1-6; D gene unclear. TRBV23-1 is known as an ORF, though its function is uncertain. The CDR3 spans 18 residues. The V and J ends lost 4 bases and 8 bases respectively, with 24 bases between them. The DNA of the CDR3 is TGCGCCAGCAGTCTCCAGGTACCGTTACGAGTAAAGGATTCACCCCTCCACTTT. Its translation: CASSLQVPLRVKDSPLHF.

The chain has TRBV4-3 and TRBJ2-2, with 8 positions matching TRBD2. The CDR3 extends over 16 amino acids. V lost 4 bases, J lost 5 bases, and 9 bases stayed unmatched. CDR1 is LGHNA and CDR2 is YSLEER in the germline V gene. The CDR3 sequence is CASSPWGSGTTGELFF. The DNA for the CDR3 is TGCGCCAGCAGCCCATGGGGTAGCGGGACTACCGGGGAGCTGTTTTTT.

This rearrangement joins TRBV5-5 to TRBJ2-1, with D hard to call. From germline, CDR1 is SGHKS and CDR2 YYEKEE (reference sequence). The CDR3 totals 12 residues. V shed 1 base and J shed 15 bases, with 14 bases lying between them. The CDR3 loop is CASSLTGRLRFF. CDR3 in DNA: TGTGCCAGCAGCTTGACTGGGCGTTTACGGTTCTTC.

The chain uses TRBV2 and TRBJ2-1; 8 nucleotides line up with TRBD2. The CDR3 has 15 residues. The germline gives CDR1 SNHLY, CDR2 FYNNEI. Losses at the gene ends were 4 bases for V and 2 bases for J; bases not matched to a gene: 4. The CDR3 DNA reads as TGTGCCAGCAGTGGTACTAGCGGAGCCTACAATGAGCAGTTCTTC. Translated, it gives CASSGTSGAYNEQFF.

Only a few counts were recorded for this clone. The rearrangement links TRBV5-6 to TRBJ2-1, with 8 bases identical to TRBD2. Trimming at V came to 4 bases and at J to 8 bases, leaving 8 bases not matched to a gene. The germline CDR1 and CDR2 sequences are SGHDT and YYEEEE. The CDR3 sequence is 14 residues long. The CDR3: CASSVTSATYEQFF. In DNA, the CDR3 is TGTGCCAGCAGCGTGACTAGCGCGACTTATGAGCAGTTCTTC.

V usage is TRBV5-4 and J usage is TRBJ2-1, with 15 bases that match TRBD2. In germline, CDR1 is SGHNT, CDR2 YYREEE (reference sequence). Trimming removed 4 bases from V and 12 bases from J; junction bases left unmatched: 5. The CDR3 loop spans 14 amino acids. CDR3 protein: CASSPGTSGRLQFF. CDR3 in DNA: TGTGCCAGCAGCCCCGGGACTAGCGGGAGGCTGCAGTTCTTC.

This clone showed up just a few times. The V and J genes are TRBV9 and TRBJ2-1; 14 positions agree with TRBD2. CDR1 and CDR2 (germline): SGDLS, YYNGEE. The CDR3 sequence is 15 residues long. Trimming cost V 3 bases and J 8 bases; bases outside gene matches: 4. CDR3 in DNA: TGTGCCAGCAGCGGACTAGCGGGGGGGCCAGATGAGCAGTTCTTC. Translated, it gives CASSGLAGGPDEQFF.

The genes are TRBV5-5 and TRBJ2-3; possible D gene TRBD1, 6 bases. Germline V gene sequence: CDR1 SGHKS, CDR2 YYEKEE (reference sequence). The CDR3 is made up of 17 amino acids. The V gene lost 3 bases and the J gene lost 3 bases, with 20 bases spanning the gap. In DNA form, the CDR3 reads TGTGCCAGCAGCTCCACTTTAACAGGGTTGTGGACAGATACGCAGTATTTT. It is translated as CASSSTLTGLWTDTQYF. Full variable domain (remainder filled in from reference TRBV5-5 and TRBJ2-3): DAGVTQSPTHLIKTRGQQVTLRCSPISGHKSVSWYQQVLGQGPQFIFQYYEKEERGRGNFPDRFSARQFPNYSSELNVNALLLGDSALYLCASSSTLTGLWTDTQYFGPGTRLTVL.

V gene TRBV28 combines with J gene TRBJ1-5; D call uncertain. This CDR3 has 15 amino acids. Trimming took 5 bases from V and 0 from J, leaving 11 bases between them. Germline values: CDR1 MDHEN, CDR2 SYDVKM. CDR3 DNA sequence: TGTGCCAGCAGTCCAGTACCCGTTAGCAATCAGCCCCAGCATTTT. Protein product: CASSPVPVSNQPQHF.

This rearrangement joins TRBV5-4 to TRBJ2-5; D is possibly TRBD1 (6 bases). This CDR3 region has 13 residues. V lost 4 bases to trimming and J lost 4 bases, with 11 bases between them. Germline loops: CDR1 SGHNT, CDR2 YYREEE (reference sequence). As DNA, the CDR3 is TGTGCCAGCAGCCACAGGGATCGAGAGACCCAGTACTTC. Translated: CASSHRDRETQYF.

The J gene is TRBJ2-7, the V gene TRBV29-1; 14 bases fit TRBD2. The CDR3 is 16 residues long. The ends lost 5 bases at V and 3 bases at J; junction bases unmatched: 9. Per germline, CDR1 SQVTM and CDR2 ANQGSEA. The chain's CDR3 is CSVTSSGLAGGYEQYF. The CDR3 DNA reads as TGCAGCGTTACCTCTTCCGGACTAGCGGGGGGCTACGAGCAGTACTTC.

This clone was detected only once. This chain connects TRBV5-1 to TRBJ2-5, with TRBD2 matching over 7 bases. The CDR3 sequence is 14 residues long. The germline CDR1 and CDR2 sequences are SGHRS and YFSETQ. V dropped 0 bases and J dropped 2; count of bases not matched to a gene: 1. This CDR3 reads CASSLEGGQETQYF. In DNA form, the CDR3 reads TGCGCCAGCAGCTTGGAGGGAGGGCAAGAGACCCAGTACTTC.